Following are 11 T cell receptor beta chains from one sample sequenced in a study of CD8 T cells in ankylosing spondylitis. Study-wide results and limits: It appeared that ankylosing spondylitis blood was characterized by a TCR beta motif of roughly 8 highly homologous variants.

From the 5' RACE reads, TCRdb called clonotypes with MiXCR, one entry per CDR3 protein. This table holds 700,000 to 1,000,000 distinct CDR3 sequences, approximately 12% found once. For these TCRs, the target antigens are not known. Specimen: blood, either unsorted or a sorted T cell fraction (not recorded which). The receptors here all came from a male donor with ankylosing spondylitis.

The rearrangement links TRBV11-2 to TRBJ2-2; 15 bases line up with TRBD2. Germline loops: CDR1 SGHAT, CDR2 FQNNGV. CDR3 length equals 18 residues. V gave up 4 bases and J gave up 3 bases; unmatched junction bases: 6. The CDR3 DNA reads as TGTGCCAGCAGCTCGGGACTAGCGGGAGGAGATTACACCGGGGAGCTGTTTTTT. Its translation: CASSSGLAGGDYTGELFF.

The chain employs TRBV20-1 and TRBJ1-5, with D possibly matching TRBD1 (5 bases). The V end was cut by 1 base, the J end by 0 bases, with 13 bases between. Germline CDR1 is DFQATT and CDR2 is SNEGSKA (reference sequence). CDR3 size: 16 residues. CDR3 protein: CSARGARDYSNQPQHF. CDR3 DNA sequence: TGCAGTGCTAGAGGGGCGAGGGACTATAGCAATCAGCCCCAGCATTTT.

Remarks on this clonotype: The junction and the germline gene differ at one end; a read error may be behind it. This rearrangement joins TRBV15 to TRBJ2-7, with D possibly matching TRBD2 (5 bases). Looked up from germline, CDR1 is LNHNV and CDR2 is YYDKDF (reference sequence). This CDR3 is 15 amino acids long. This chain's CDR3 is CATSRDSRGGRTFSF. The CDR3 nucleotides read TGTGCCACCAGCAGAGATTCAAGAGGAGGCAGGACCTTTAGCTTC. The variable domain in full, completed from reference TRBV15 and TRBJ2-7, reads DAMVIQNPRYQVTQFGKPVTLSCSQTLNHNVMYWYQQKSSQAPKLLFHYYDKDFNNEADTPDNFQSRRPNTSFCFLDIRSPGLGDTAMYLCATSRDSRGGRTFSFGPGTRLTVT.

This clonotype has at least ten counts. The rearrangement uses TRBV7-2 and TRBJ2-1; D perhaps matches TRBD2 (6 bases). CDR1 SGHTA and CDR2 FQGNSA come from the germline V gene. CDR3 length equals 15 residues. V gave up 0 bases and J gave up 4 bases, with 10 bases separating them. The DNA of the CDR3 is TGTGCCAGCAGCTTAGCGGTAGCGGCATACAATGAGCAGTTCTTC. It codes for CASSLAVAAYNEQFF. The entire variable domain, with the rest obtained from reference TRBV7-2 and TRBJ2-1, is as follows: GAGVSQSPSNKVTEKGKDVELRCDPISGHTALYWYRQSLGQGLEFLIYFQGNSAPDKSGLPSDRFSAERTGGSVSTLTIQRTQQEDSAVYLCASSLAVAAYNEQFFGPGTRLTVL.

This clonotype has only a few counts. The chain links TRBV4-2 to TRBJ2-3, with D possibly TRBD1 on 6 matching bases. The CDR3 spans 12 residues. V was pared by 2 bases and J by 11 bases, with 11 bases between. Germline CDR1 and CDR2: LGHNA and YNFKEQ. CDR3 amino acids: CASSQQDSKQYF. Written as DNA, the CDR3 is TGTGCCAGCAGCCAACAGGACAGTAAGCAGTATTTT.

V and J are TRBV29-1 and TRBJ2-2; TRBD2 agrees at 14 bases. The V segment lost 5 bases and the J segment 6 bases; nucleotides outside the gene matches: 11. The CDR3 consists of 17 residues. CDR1 is SQVTM, CDR2 ANQGSEA, per germline. CDR3 sequence reads: CSVFPGTSGSRAGELFF. In DNA form, the CDR3 reads TGCAGCGTTTTTCCCGGGACTAGCGGGAGCAGGGCCGGGGAGCTGTTTTTT.

CDR3 nucleotide sequence: TGTGCCAGCAGTTTGTGGGGGCAGGGAAACACTGAAGCTTTCTTT. Translated: CASSLWGQGNTEAFF. The chain has TRBV28 and TRBJ1-1, with D tentatively TRBD1 (6 bases). Germline V gene data show CDR1 as MDHEN and CDR2 as SYDVKM. The CDR3 sequence is 15 residues long. The V and J ends lost 3 bases and 2 bases respectively, with 13 bases between them.

V usage is TRBV5-1 and J usage is TRBJ2-2; TRBD2 aligns across 8 bases. Trimming cost V 7 bases and J 1 base; bases outside gene matches: 6. CDR3 size: 15 residues. Germline V CDR1 and CDR2: SGHRS, YFSETQ. In DNA, the CDR3 is TGCGCCAGCGGACTACTAGCGGTGAACACCGGGGAGCTGTTTTTT. It specifies CASGLLAVNTGELFF.

This clonotype was seen repeatedly, ten times or more. The chain links TRBV20-1 to TRBJ1-6, with 8 bases fitting TRBD1. V lost 6 bases, J lost 7 bases, and 8 bases stayed unmatched. This CDR3 is 14 amino acids long. The V gene's germline CDR1 is DFQATT and CDR2 SNEGSKA (reference sequence). The CDR3 DNA reads TGCAGTGCCCAACGGACAGGGCGGAATTCACCCCTCCACTTT. Protein sequence: CSAQRTGRNSPLHF.

V usage is TRBV7-2 and J usage is TRBJ2-1, with 8 positions matching TRBD1. This CDR3 has 14 amino acids. Looked up from germline, CDR1 is SGHTA and CDR2 is FQGNSA. Unmatched junction bases numbered 6, after V lost 3 bases and J lost 8 bases. This chain's CDR3 is CASSFRPGGHEQFF. CDR3 in DNA: TGTGCCAGCAGCTTCCGGCCAGGGGGCCATGAGCAGTTCTTC.

The chain combines TRBV15 with TRBJ1-2, with D possibly matching TRBD1 (5 bases). V dropped 5 bases and J dropped 7 bases, with 23 bases sitting between them. The germline V gene encodes CDR1 LNHNV and CDR2 YYDKDF (reference sequence). The CDR3 contains 16 residues. The CDR3 bases are TGTGCCACCAGCCCGACTGGGTCCGCCATCGGGGGTGGCTACACCTTC. Amino acid sequence: CATSPTGSAIGGGYTF.